This T cell receptor (beta chain) is from a study of radiotherapy plus CTLA-4 blockade in lung cancer. Study-wide context: An objective response was seen in under 20% of patients, and disease control in about 31%.

The study, taken as a whole, reports: Response, reportedly, was best predicted by interferon-beta along with early blood T cell clone dynamics. Radiotherapy was combined with ipilimumab, and tumor-derived TCR clones then expanded in blood.

As for this clone: Its cognate antigen is unknown.

TCRdb keeps only in-frame clones here, not all; method: immunoSEQ multiplex PCR. This table has roughly 100,000 clones, about 84% appearing once. Patients in the study, people with chemo-refractory metastatic non-small-cell lung cancer, received focal radiation plus ipilimumab CTLA-4 blockade. The sequence came from a human donor with non-small cell lung cancer that progressed on radiotherapy plus ipilimumab. Some clones in this sample may be carry-over from other donors' samples. The sample in question was peripheral blood, obtained from a patient treated with radiotherapy plus ipilimumab.

The chain's CDR3 is CASSYRTSGQETQYF. CDR3 nucleotide sequence: TGTGCCAGCAGCTATCGGACTAGCGGGCAAGAGACCCAGTACTTC. The chain recombines TRBV11-1 with TRBJ2-5, with TRBD2 identical over 11 bases. V trimming: 4 bases; J trimming: 2 bases; junction bases outside the gene matches: 3. CDR1 and CDR2 (germline): SGHAT, FQDESV (reference sequence). The CDR3 sequence is 15 residues long. The whole variable domain, filled in from reference TRBV11-1 and TRBJ2-5, reads EAEVAQSPRYKITEKSQAVAFWCDPISGHATLYWYRQILGQGPELLVQFQDESVVDDSQLPKDRFSAERLKGVDSTLKIQPAELGDSAMYLCASSYRTSGQETQYFGPGTRLLVL.